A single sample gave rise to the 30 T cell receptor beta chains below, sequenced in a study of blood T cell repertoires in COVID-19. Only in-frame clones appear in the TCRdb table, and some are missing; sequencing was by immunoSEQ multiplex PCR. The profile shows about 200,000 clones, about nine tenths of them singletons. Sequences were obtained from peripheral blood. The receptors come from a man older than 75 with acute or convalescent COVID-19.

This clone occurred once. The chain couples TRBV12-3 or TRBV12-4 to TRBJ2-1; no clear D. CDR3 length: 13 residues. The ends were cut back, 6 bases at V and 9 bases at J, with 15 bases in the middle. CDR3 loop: CASSVSPFGEQFF. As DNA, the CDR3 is TGTGCCAGCAGCGTCTCCCCTTTCGGTGAGCAGTTCTTC.

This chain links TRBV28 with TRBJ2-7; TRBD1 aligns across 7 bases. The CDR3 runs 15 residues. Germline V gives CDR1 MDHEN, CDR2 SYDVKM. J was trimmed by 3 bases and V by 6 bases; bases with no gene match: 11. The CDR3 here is CASSLPGQRLYEQYV. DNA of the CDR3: TGTGCCAGCAGCCTCCCGGGACAGCGGCTCTACGAGCAGTACGTC.

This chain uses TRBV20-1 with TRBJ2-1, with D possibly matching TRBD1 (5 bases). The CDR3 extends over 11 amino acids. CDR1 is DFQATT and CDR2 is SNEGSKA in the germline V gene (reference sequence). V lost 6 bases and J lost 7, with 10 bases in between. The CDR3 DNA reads TGCAGTGCCCTTCACAGGAATGAGCAGTTCTTC. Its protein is CSALHRNEQFF.

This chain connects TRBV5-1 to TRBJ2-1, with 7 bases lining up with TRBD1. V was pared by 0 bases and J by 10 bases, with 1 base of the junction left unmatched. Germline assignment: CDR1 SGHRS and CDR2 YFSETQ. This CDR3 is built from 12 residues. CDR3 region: CASSLGGQEQFF. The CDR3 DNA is TGCGCCAGCAGCTTGGGGGGACAGGAGCAGTTCTTC.

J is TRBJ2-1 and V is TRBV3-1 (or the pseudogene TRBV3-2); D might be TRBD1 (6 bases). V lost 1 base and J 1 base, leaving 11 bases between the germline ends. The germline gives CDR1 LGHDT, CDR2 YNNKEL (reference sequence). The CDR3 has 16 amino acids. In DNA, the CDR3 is TGTGCCAGCAGCCAAGGTTTTACAGGGTCCTACAATGAGCAGTTCTTC. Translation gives CASSQGFTGSYNEQFF.

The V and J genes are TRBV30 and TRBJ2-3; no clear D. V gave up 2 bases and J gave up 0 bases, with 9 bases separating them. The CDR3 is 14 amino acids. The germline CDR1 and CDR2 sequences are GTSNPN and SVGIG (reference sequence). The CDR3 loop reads CAWSLTGSTDTQYF. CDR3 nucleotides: TGTGCCTGGAGTTTAACCGGGAGCACAGATACGCAGTATTTT. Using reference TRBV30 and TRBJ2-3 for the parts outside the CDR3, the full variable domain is SQTIHQWPATLVQPVGSPLSLECTVEGTSNPNLYWYRQAAGRGLQLLFYSVGIGQISSEVPQNLSASRPQDRQFILSSKKLLLSDSGFYLCAWSLTGSTDTQYFGPGTRLTVL.

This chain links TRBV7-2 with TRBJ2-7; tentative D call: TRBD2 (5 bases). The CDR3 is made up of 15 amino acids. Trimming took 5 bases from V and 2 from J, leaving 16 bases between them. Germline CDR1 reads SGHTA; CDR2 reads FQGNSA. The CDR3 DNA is TGTGCCAGCAGCCTCAAGGGCGATAGCGCCTACGAGCAGTACTTC. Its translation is CASSLKGDSAYEQYF.

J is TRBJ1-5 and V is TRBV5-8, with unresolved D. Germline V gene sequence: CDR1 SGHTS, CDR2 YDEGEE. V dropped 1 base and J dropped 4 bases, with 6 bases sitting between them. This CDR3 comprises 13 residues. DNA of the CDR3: TGTGCCAGCAGCTTGTTCGGTAATCAGCCCCAGCATTTT. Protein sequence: CASSLFGNQPQHF.

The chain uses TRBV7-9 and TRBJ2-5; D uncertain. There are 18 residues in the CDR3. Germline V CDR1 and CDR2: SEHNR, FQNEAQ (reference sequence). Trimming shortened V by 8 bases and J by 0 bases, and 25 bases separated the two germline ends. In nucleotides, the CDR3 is TGTGCCAGCCGCCGTTGGGCAGGCGAAAACCTGTACCAAGAGACCCAGTACTTC. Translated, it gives CASRRWAGENLYQETQYF.

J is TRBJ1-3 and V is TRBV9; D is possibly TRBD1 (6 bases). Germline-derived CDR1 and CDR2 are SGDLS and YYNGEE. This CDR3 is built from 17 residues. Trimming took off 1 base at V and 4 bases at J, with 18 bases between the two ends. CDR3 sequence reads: CASSVSDSPLVGNTIYF. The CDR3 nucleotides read TGTGCCAGCAGCGTATCGGACAGCCCGCTTGTAGGAAACACCATATATTTT.

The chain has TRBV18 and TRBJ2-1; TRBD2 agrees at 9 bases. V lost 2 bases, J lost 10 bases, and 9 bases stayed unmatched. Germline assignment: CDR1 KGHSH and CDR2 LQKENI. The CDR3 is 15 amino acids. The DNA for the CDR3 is TGTGCCAGCTCACCAAATCCCAGCGGGAGGCAGGAGCAGTTCTTC. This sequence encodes CASSPNPSGRQEQFF.

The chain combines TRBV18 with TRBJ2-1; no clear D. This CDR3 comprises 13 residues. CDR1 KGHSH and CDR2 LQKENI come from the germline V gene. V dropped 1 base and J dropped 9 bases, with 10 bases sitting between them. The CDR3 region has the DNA TGTGCCAGCTCACCACTCCAGGATAGTGAGCAGTTCTTC. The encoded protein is CASSPLQDSEQFF.

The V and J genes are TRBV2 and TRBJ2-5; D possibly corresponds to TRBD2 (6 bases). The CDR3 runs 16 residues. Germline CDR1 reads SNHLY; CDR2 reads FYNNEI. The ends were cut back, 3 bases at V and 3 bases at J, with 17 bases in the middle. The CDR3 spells CASSDPMRGQKETQYF. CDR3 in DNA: TGTGCCAGCAGTGATCCTATGCGGGGCCAAAAAGAGACCCAGTACTTC.

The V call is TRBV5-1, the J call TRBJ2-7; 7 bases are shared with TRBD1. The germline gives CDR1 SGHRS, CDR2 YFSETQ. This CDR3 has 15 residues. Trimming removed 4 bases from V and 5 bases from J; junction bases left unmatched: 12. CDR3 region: CASSPRTGAFDEQYF. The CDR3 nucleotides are TGCGCCAGCAGCCCGAGAACAGGGGCCTTCGACGAGCAGTACTTC.

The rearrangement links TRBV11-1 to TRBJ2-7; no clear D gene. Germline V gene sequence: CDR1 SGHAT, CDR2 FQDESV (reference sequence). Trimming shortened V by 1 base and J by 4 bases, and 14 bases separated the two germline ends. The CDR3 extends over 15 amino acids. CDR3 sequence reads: CASSLGQSSSYEQYV. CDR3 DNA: TGTGCCAGCAGCTTAGGCCAGTCTTCGTCGTACGAGCAGTACGTC.

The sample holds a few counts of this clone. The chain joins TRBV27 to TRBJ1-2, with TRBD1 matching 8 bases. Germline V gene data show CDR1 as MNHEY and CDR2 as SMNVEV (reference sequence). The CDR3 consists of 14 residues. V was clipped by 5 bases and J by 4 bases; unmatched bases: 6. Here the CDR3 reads CASSTQGDGYGYTF. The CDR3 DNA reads TGTGCCAGCAGTACACAGGGGGACGGCTATGGCTACACCTTC.

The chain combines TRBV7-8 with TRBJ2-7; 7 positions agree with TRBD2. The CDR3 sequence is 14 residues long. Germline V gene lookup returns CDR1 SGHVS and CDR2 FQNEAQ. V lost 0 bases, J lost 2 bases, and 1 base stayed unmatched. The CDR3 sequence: CASSLAGGPYEQYF. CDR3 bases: TGTGCCAGCAGCTTAGCGGGAGGGCCCTACGAGCAGTACTTC.

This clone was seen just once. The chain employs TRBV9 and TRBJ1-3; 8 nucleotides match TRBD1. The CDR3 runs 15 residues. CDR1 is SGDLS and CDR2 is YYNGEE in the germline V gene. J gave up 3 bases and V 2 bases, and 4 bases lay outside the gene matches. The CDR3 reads CASSVSTGVGNTIYF. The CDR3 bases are TGTGCCAGCAGCGTCTCGACAGGGGTTGGAAACACCATATATTTT.

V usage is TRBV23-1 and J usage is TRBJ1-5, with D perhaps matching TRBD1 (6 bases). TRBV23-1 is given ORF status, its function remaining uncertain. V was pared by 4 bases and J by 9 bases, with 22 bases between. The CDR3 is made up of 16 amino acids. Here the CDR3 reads CASSLSPGHSLGPQHF. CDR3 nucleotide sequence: TGCGCCAGCAGTCTCTCGCCGGGACACTCCCTGGGGCCCCAGCATTTT.

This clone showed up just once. The CDR3 sequence: CASSLPGQSSYNEQFF. The CDR3, as DNA: TGTGCCAGCAGCCTTCCGGGACAATCCTCCTACAATGAGCAGTTCTTC. This sequence joins TRBV14 and TRBJ2-1; possibly TRBD1 for D (6 bases). Trimming stripped 4 bases from V and 0 bases from J, with 13 bases between. The CDR3 consists of 16 residues. From germline, CDR1 is SGHDN and CDR2 FVKESK.

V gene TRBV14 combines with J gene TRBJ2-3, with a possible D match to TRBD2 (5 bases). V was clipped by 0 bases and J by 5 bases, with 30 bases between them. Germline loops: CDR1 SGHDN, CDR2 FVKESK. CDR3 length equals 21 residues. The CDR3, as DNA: TGTGCCAGCAGCCAAGACCGACCCCGACTACGGCTAGTTAGTGCCAGAGATACGCAGTATTTT. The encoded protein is CASSQDRPRLRLVSARDTQYF.

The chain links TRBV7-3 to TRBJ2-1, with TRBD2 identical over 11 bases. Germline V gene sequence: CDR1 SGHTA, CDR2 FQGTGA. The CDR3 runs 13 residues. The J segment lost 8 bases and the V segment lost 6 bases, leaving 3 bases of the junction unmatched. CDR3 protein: CASSISGRDEQFF. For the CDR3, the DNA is TGTGCCAGCAGTATTAGCGGGAGGGATGAGCAGTTCTTC. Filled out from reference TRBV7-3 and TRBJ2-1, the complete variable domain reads GAGVSQTPSNKVTEKGKYVELRCDPISGHTALYWYRQSLGQGPEFLIYFQGTGAADDSGLPNDRFFAVRPEGSVSTLKIQRTERGDSAVYLCASSISGRDEQFFGPGTRLTVL.

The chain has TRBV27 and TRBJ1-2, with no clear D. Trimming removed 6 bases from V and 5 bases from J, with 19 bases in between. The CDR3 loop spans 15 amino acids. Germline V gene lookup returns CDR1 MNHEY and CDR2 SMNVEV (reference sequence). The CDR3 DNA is TGTGCCAGCAGCGACGCATTAGGAGGCCAATATGGCTACACCTTC. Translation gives CASSDALGGQYGYTF.

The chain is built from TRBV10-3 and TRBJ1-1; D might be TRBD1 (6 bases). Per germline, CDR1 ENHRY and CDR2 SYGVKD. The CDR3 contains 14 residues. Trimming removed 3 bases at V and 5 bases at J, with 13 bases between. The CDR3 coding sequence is TGTGCCATCAGTGAAACAGGGATCTCTACTGAAGCTTTCTTT. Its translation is CAISETGISTEAFF.

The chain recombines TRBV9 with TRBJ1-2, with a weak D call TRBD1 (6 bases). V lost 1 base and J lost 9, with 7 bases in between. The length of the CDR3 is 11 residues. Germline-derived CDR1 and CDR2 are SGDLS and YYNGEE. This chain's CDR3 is CASSVRGSYTF. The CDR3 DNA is TGTGCCAGCAGCGTAAGGGGGAGCTACACCTTC.

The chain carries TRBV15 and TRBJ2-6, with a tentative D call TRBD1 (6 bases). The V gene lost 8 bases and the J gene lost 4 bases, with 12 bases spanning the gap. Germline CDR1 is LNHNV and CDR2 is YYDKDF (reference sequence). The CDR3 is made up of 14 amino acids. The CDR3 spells CATLQGRGANVLTF. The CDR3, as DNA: TGTGCCACCTTACAGGGCAGAGGGGCCAACGTCCTGACTTTC.

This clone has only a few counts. The CDR3 DNA reads TGTGCCAGCAGTGACGACTTCTATGGCTACACCTTC. This encodes CASSDDFYGYTF. The V gene is TRBV2, the J gene TRBJ1-2; D is undetermined. Trimming removed 3 bases at V and 4 bases at J, with 6 bases between. Germline V gene data show CDR1 as SNHLY and CDR2 as FYNNEI. This CDR3 is built from 12 residues.

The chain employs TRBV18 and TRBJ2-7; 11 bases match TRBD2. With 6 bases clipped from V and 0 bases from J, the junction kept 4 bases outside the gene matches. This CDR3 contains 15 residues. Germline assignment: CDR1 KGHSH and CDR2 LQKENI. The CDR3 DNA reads TGTGCCAGCTCTCTAACTAGCGGGAGCTCCTACGAGCAGTACGTC. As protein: CASSLTSGSSYEQYV.

Here the CDR3 DNA reads TGTGCCAGCAGCCAAGGACAGGCACAGCCCCAGCATTTT. Translating it yields CASSQGQAQPQHF. The chain carries TRBV3-1 (or the pseudogene TRBV3-2) and TRBJ1-5, with a possible D match to TRBD1 (6 bases). CDR1 and CDR2 from the germline V gene are LGHDT and YNNKEL (reference sequence). This CDR3 comprises 13 residues. Trimming cost V 1 base and J 7 bases, with 8 bases left between them.

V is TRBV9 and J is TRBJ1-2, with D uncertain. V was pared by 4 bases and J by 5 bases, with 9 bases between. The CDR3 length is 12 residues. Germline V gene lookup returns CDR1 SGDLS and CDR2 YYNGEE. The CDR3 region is CASSYPQYGYTF. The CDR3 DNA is TGTGCCAGCAGCTACCCACAATATGGCTACACCTTC.